One sample yielded the 17 T cell receptor beta chains listed below, sequenced in a study of cytomegalovirus exposure and HLA in healthy donors. Use of 60 Vbeta and 13 Jbeta primers characterized the PCR. The repertoire was sequenced with immunoSEQ multiplex PCR; TCRdb's copy has only in-frame clones and lacks some. The repertoire holds approximately 150,000 clones, with about four fifths as singletons. Sample: PBMCs. All receptors come from a man aged 25 to 40 in good health and CMV-seropositive.

The rearrangement uses TRBV19 and TRBJ2-1; D is perhaps TRBD1 (6 bases). Trimming took 6 bases from V and 6 from J, leaving 18 bases between them. The CDR3 runs to 15 residues. CDR1 is LNHDA and CDR2 is SQIVND in the germline V gene (reference sequence). The CDR3 spells CASSRPGHGFNEQFF. The CDR3 nucleotides are TGTGCCAGTAGCCGACCGGGACATGGATTCAATGAGCAGTTCTTC.

This chain joins TRBV4-1 and TRBJ2-1; 8 nucleotides agree with TRBD2. Germline-derived CDR1 and CDR2 are MGHRA and YSYEKL. Trimming took 4 bases from V and 0 from J; bases not matched to a gene: 2. The CDR3 spans 15 residues. The CDR3 region has the DNA TGCGCCAGCAGCCTAGGGACTAGCTCCTACAATGAGCAGTTCTTC. This gives the protein CASSLGTSSYNEQFF.

This clone was seen just once. V gene TRBV5-1 combines with J gene TRBJ2-6; D is undetermined. The ends were cut back, 5 bases at V and 0 bases at J, with 9 bases in the middle. The CDR3 extends over 15 amino acids. Germline V gives CDR1 SGHRS, CDR2 YFSETQ. CDR3 nucleotide sequence: TGCGCCAGCAGAGACACTGGCTCTGGGGCCAACGTCCTGACTTTC. Amino acid sequence: CASRDTGSGANVLTF.

The CDR3 here is CASSYSRLTYNEQFF. CDR3 DNA: TGTGCCAGCAGTTACTCGAGGTTAACTTACAATGAGCAGTTCTTC. The V gene is TRBV6-6, the J gene TRBJ2-1; D gene uncertain. This CDR3 comprises 15 residues. Per the germline V gene, CDR1 is MNHNY and CDR2 is SVGAGI (reference sequence). V gave up 0 bases and J gave up 4 bases, with 10 bases separating them.

The chain uses TRBV5-5 and TRBJ2-7; 7 nucleotides match TRBD1. The CDR3 runs 14 residues. The germline V gene encodes CDR1 SGHKS and CDR2 YYEKEE (reference sequence). V was pared by 1 base and J by 3 bases, with 4 bases of the junction left unmatched. The CDR3: CASSLQGGGYEQYF. For the CDR3, the DNA is TGTGCCAGCAGCTTGCAAGGGGGCGGCTACGAGCAGTACTTC.

The chain uses TRBV6-5 and TRBJ2-5; 13 positions agree with TRBD2. This CDR3 contains 15 residues. The junction had 7 bases not matched to a gene; V was cut back by 7 bases and J by 5 bases. CDR1 MNHEY and CDR2 SVGAGI come from the germline V gene. CDR3 in DNA: TGTGCCAGCAAAAAGGGGACTAGCGGGACCGAGACCCAGTACTTC. Protein: CASKKGTSGTETQYF.

The CDR3 here is CASSARDRGNNEQYF. CDR3 nucleotide sequence: TGTGCCAGCAGCGCCCGGGACAGGGGGAACAACGAGCAGTACTTC. The chain joins TRBV4-2 to TRBJ2-5; TRBD1 aligns across 11 bases. The J call may be faulty, since TRBJ2-7 better matches the DNA end. Germline lookup yields CDR1 LGHNA and CDR2 YNFKEQ. This CDR3 has 15 residues.

The chain combines TRBV2 with TRBJ2-7; 7 bases align to TRBD1. With 1 base clipped from V and 3 bases from J, the junction kept 6 bases outside the gene matches. The CDR3 loop spans 15 amino acids. Per germline, CDR1 SNHLY and CDR2 FYNNEI. CDR3 nucleotides: TGTGCCAGCAGTGAAGATAGGACAGGTCTCTACGAGCAGTACTTC. This encodes CASSEDRTGLYEQYF.

This chain connects TRBV5-8 to TRBJ2-1; D is unclear. Trimming removed 3 bases from V and 2 bases from J, with 12 bases in between. The CDR3 spans 15 residues. Germline V gene sequence: CDR1 SGHTS, CDR2 YDEGEE. CDR3 in amino acids: CASSSATRTYNEQFF. The CDR3 DNA follows: TGTGCCAGCAGCTCTGCGACTCGTACCTACAATGAGCAGTTCTTC.

The V and J genes are TRBV29-1 and TRBJ1-1, with D perhaps TRBD1 (5 bases). This CDR3 has 13 residues. Germline V gene lookup returns CDR1 SQVTM and CDR2 ANQGSEA. V gave up 4 bases and J gave up 0 bases, with 9 bases separating them. The CDR3 spells CSVGQLMNTEAFF. The CDR3, as DNA: TGCAGCGTTGGACAGCTCATGAACACTGAAGCTTTCTTT.

As regards this clone: A read error may account for a junction end that differs from germline. The rearrangement joins TRBV7-9 to TRBJ2-3, with TRBD1 as a possible D gene (6 bases). This CDR3 contains 16 residues. Germline CDR1 is SEHNR and CDR2 is FQNEAQ (reference sequence). This chain's CDR3 is CSSSLGQNKDTDTQYF. The CDR3 nucleotides read TGTTCCAGCAGCTTAGGACAGAACAAAGACACAGATACGCAGTATTTT.

The chain employs TRBV9 and TRBJ2-5, with 8 bases aligning to TRBD1. The V gene end was trimmed by 4 bases and the J gene end by 5 bases; junction bases not matched to a gene: 10. CDR1 and CDR2 from the germline V gene are SGDLS and YYNGEE. The CDR3 covers 15 residues. CDR3 amino acids: CASSTGDRWGETQYF. The CDR3 DNA reads TGTGCCAGCAGCACGGGGGACAGGTGGGGGGAGACCCAGTACTTC.

This clone was counted once. This sequence joins TRBV28 and TRBJ2-7; the match to TRBD1 covers 7 bases. Germline V gene data show CDR1 as MDHEN and CDR2 as SYDVKM. The CDR3 contains 14 residues. J was trimmed by 5 bases and V by 3 bases; bases with no gene match: 7. CDR3 coding DNA: TGTGCCAGCAGTTTCCGGACAGGATTCGACGAGCAGTACTTC. Translating gives CASSFRTGFDEQYF.

This chain connects TRBV4-1 to TRBJ2-5; D gene ambiguous. Germline V gene data show CDR1 as MGHRA and CDR2 as YSYEKL. The CDR3 covers 15 residues. V lost 0 bases and J 4 bases, leaving 12 bases between the germline ends. CDR3 region: CASSQELARGETQYF. The CDR3 nucleotides are TGCGCCAGCAGCCAAGAATTGGCTCGCGGAGAGACCCAGTACTTC.

The chain has TRBV19 and TRBJ1-4; D gene uncertain. Trimming took off 5 bases at V and 4 bases at J, with 11 bases between the two ends. Germline loops: CDR1 LNHDA, CDR2 SQIVND (reference sequence). This CDR3 has 14 amino acids. The CDR3 protein is CASSESGNNEKLFF. The CDR3 nucleotides read TGTGCCAGTAGTGAATCGGGTAATAATGAAAAACTGTTTTTT.

The chain links TRBV13 to TRBJ1-4; TRBD1 aligns across 8 bases. The junction had 6 bases not matched to a gene; V was cut back by 5 bases and J by 7 bases. This CDR3 comprises 14 residues. Germline loops: CDR1 PRHDT, CDR2 FYEKMQ (reference sequence). DNA for the CDR3: TGTGCCAGCAGCACACGGACAGGGAGTGAAAAACTGTTTTTT. This translates into CASSTRTGSEKLFF.

This rearrangement joins TRBV6-5 to TRBJ2-7, with TRBD1 matching 8 bases. The CDR3 contains 12 residues. Per germline, CDR1 MNHEY and CDR2 SVGAGI. V trimming: 6 bases; J trimming: 2 bases; junction bases outside the gene matches: 0. The CDR3: CASRTGAYEQYF. The CDR3 bases are TGTGCCAGCAGGACAGGGGCCTACGAGCAGTACTTC.